Included here is one T cell receptor beta chain sequence, with context. The antigen is unknown. The method, 5' RACE with UMI labels, was used to prepare the TRB cDNA libraries. TCRdb reprocessed the 5' RACE reads and reports one entry per CDR3 protein, with no DNA. The sample features 130,000 or so distinct CDR3 sequences, with around 0.37% in its top ten. The sample comes from a study of CXCR3-negative and CXCR3-positive naive CD8 T cells. Study context: Some 140 million TRB reads were obtained in total, which works out to about 1.5 +/- 0.3 million per library. Points from the study as a whole: More hydrophobic TRB CDR3s occurred in CXCR3-positive than in CXCR3-negative naive cells.

Per germline, CDR1 SGHVS and CDR2 FQNEAQ. The CDR3 is 16 amino acids. V is TRBV7-8 and J is TRBJ2-3; lacking DNA, the TRBD2 call made by TCRdb goes unchecked. This clonotype was sampled from a human donor in good health. Some clones in this sample may be carry-over from other donors' samples. The sample consisted of naive CXCR3+ CD8+ T cells from blood. Subset given: CD45RO-CCR7+CD27+CD95- naive CD8+ T cells expressing CXCR3 (TNR3+). CDR3 loop: CASSLESAGVTDTQYF.